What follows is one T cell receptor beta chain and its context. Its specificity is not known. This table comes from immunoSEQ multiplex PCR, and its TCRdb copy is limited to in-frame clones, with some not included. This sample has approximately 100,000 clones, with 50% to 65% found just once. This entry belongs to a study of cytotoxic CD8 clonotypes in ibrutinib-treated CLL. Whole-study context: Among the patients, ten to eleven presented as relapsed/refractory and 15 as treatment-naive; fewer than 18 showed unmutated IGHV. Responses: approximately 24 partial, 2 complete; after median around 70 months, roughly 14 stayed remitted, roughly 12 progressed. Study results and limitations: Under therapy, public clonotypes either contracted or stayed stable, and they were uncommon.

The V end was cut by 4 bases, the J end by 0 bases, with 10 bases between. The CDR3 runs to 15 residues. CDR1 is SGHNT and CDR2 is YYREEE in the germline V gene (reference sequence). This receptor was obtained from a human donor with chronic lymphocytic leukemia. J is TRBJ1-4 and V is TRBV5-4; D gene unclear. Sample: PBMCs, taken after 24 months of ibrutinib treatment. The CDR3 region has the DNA TGTGCCAGCAGCCCCAATCCTGCAACTAATGAAAAACTGTTTTTT. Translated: CASSPNPATNEKLFF.